The clone carrying this T cell receptor (beta chain) was found many times. One entry per CDR3 protein results from TCRdb running MiXCR on the 5' RACE reads. The sample yields about 48,000 distinct CDR3 sequences, 10% to 13% seen once. This sample stems from a study of neurological immune-mediated disorders. Germline CDR1 and CDR2: SGHRS and YFSETQ. With 6 bases removed from V and 4 bases from J, the gap between germline ends came to 18 bases. This CDR3 contains 15 residues. The receptor's source is a woman aged 35 to 49 with HTLV-1-associated myelopathy (HAM/TSP). Input material: PBMCs. The genes are TRBV5-1 and TRBJ2-3; D possibly corresponds to TRBD1 (7 bases). The CDR3 DNA follows: TGCGCCAGCAAGACAGGGCCGGGGGCCTCAGATACGCAGTATTTT. It is translated as CASKTGPGASDTQYF.